This T cell receptor (beta chain) is drawn from a study of shared clonotypes between healthy human individuals. Study-wide background: Participating donors consisted of two women and a few men aged 18 to 49.

Findings and caveats of the study: It was the non-shared clonotypes that had lower generation probabilities than clonotypes shared by all four donors.

Among the donors, all were Caucasian adults who lived in Nashville, Tennessee. Points on this clone: Antigen unknown.

Trimming cost V 6 bases and J 5 bases, with 5 bases left between them. This CDR3 region has 11 residues. The V gene's germline CDR1 is SEHNR and CDR2 FQNEAQ (reference sequence). Each cell subset's genomic DNA was divided evenly among several immunoSEQ plates. Assay: immunoSEQ multiplex PCR; the TCRdb copy retains only in-frame clones and omits some. The data show 2 million to 3 million clones, 93% seen once. The chain uses TRBV7-9 and TRBJ2-1; unclear D gene. This TCR was recovered from a man aged 18 to 35 in good health. Some clones in this sample may be carry-over from other donors' samples. Input material: naive CD4+ T cells from PBMCs. Subset: CD45RA+ positively selected. CDR3 DNA: TGTGCCAGCAGTTGGGACAATGAGCAGTTCTTC. Amino acid sequence: CASSWDNEQFF.